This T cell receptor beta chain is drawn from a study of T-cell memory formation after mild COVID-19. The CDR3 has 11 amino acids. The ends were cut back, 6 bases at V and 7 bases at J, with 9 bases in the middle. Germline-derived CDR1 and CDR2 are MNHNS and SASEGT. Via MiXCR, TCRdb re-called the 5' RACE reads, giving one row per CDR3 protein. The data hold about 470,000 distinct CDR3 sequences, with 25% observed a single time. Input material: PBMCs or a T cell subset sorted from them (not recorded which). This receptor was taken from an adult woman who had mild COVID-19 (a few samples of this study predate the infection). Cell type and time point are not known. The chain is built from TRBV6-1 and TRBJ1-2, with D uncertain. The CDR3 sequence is CASSGRSGYTF. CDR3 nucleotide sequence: TGTGCCAGCAGCGGGAGAAGTGGCTACACCTTC.